The 5 T cell receptor beta chains below all came from one sample that was sequenced in a study of molecular identifiers for immune sequencing clone quantification (dated by TCRdb to the late 2010s). Receptors were amplified or captured by PCR. TCRdb records NextSeq 500 as the sequencer. TCRdb applied fastp at Q25 and MiXCR to the public reads, then kept only in-frame beta chains. CDR3 protein sequences are deduplicated, and each keeps its most common genes and DNA. The sample table contains about 10,000 distinct CDR3 sequences; only one count was recorded for about a fifth of them. The top ten hold roughly 1.5% of the sample. The sequencing sample was made of naive CD8+ T cells from blood, with Jurkat cell RNA spiked in. The cell subset or site label here, explained by the study, means: FACS-sorted CD8+CD4-CCR7+CD45RA+ naive T cells. Receptors were obtained from a human donor in good health. Some libraries in this study had Jurkat cell RNA spiked in.

This clonotype has at least ten counts. This chain links TRBV12-5 with TRBJ1-1; D not resolved. Germline V gene sequence: CDR1 LGHNT, CDR2 FRNRAP. Trimming cost V 4 bases and J 1 base, with 4 bases left between them. The CDR3 is made up of 12 amino acids. CDR3 sequence: CASGWSNTEAFF. DNA of the CDR3: TGTGCTAGTGGTTGGTCGAACACTGAAGCTTTCTTT.

This clonotype was seen a single time. This may arise from a read error, as a much more abundant clone is one base away. V usage is TRBV7-9 and J usage is TRBJ1-1; D is unclear. From germline, CDR1 is SEHNR and CDR2 FQNEAQ (reference sequence). There are 14 residues in the CDR3. The chain's CDR3 is CASGLEPGGTEAFF. CDR3 sequence (DNA): TGTGCCAGCGGCTTAGAACCGGGTGGCACTGAAGCTTTCTTT.

V and J are TRBV21-1 and TRBJ2-7; the DNA was not used to check the table's D call, TRBD2. TRBV21-1 is described as a pseudogene. This CDR3 has 15 amino acids. The CDR3 here is CASSKNLAGDYEQYF. Written as DNA, the CDR3 is TGTGCCAGCAGCAAAAATCTAGCGGGAGACTACGAGCAGTACTTC.

This clonotype has a count of ten or more. The V gene is TRBV4-3, the J gene TRBJ2-3; 9 bases align to TRBD1. V dropped 4 bases and J dropped 4; count of bases not matched to a gene: 12. The CDR3 is 17 amino acids. Germline lookup yields CDR1 LGHNA and CDR2 YSLEER. The CDR3 here is CASSRPTGGIGADTQYF. The CDR3 nucleotides read TGCGCCAGCAGCCGCCCTACAGGGGGCATTGGTGCAGATACGCAGTATTTT.

With regard to this clonotype: One end of the junction is discordant with germline, which a read error may explain. The genes are TRBV7-6 and TRBJ2-6; D is tentatively TRBD1 or TRBD2 (5 bases each). This CDR3 has 15 residues. Germline assignment: CDR1 SGHVS and CDR2 FNYEAQ. CDR3: CASSPLVVGAHVLPF. CDR3 DNA: TGTGCCAGCAGCCCCTTAGTCGTCGGGGCCCACGTCCTGCCTTTC.